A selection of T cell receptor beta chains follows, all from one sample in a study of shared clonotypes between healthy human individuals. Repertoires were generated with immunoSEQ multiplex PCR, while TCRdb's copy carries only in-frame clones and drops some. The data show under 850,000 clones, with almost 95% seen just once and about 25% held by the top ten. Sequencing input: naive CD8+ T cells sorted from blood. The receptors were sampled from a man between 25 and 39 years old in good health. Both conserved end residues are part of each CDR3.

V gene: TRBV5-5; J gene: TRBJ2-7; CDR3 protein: CASSSNMYSHEQYF
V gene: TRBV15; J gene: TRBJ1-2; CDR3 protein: CATSREVRHEGYTF
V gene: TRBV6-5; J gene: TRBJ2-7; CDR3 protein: CASSYLSGPEQYF
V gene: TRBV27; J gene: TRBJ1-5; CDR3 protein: CASSLNRGNQPQHF
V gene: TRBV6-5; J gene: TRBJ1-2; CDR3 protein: CASSYSGTGRNYGYTF
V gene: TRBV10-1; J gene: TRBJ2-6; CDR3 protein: CASSILERSHKVGF
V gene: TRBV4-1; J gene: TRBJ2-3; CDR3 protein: CASSQTSGLSDTQYF
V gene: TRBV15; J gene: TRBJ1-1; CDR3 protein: CATSRGGQTNTEAFF
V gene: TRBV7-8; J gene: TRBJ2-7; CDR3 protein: CASSLVRSSGRGSAYEQYF
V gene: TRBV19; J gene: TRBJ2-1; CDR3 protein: CASSFQREQFF
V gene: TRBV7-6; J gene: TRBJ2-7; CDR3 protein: CASSLRQGRDHEQYF
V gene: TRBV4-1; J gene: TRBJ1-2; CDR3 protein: CASSQVGYDYGYTF
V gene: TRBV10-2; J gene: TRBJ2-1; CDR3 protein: CASNMANEQFF
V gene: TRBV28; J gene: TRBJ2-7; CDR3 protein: CASRGRSYEQYF
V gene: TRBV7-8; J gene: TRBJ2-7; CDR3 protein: CASSLLLAESSYEQYF
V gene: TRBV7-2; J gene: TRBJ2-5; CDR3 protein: CASGRLAGQETQYF
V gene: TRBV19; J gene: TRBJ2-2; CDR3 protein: CAIWTGPGELFF
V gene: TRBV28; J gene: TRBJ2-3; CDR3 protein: CASSSYGDTQYF
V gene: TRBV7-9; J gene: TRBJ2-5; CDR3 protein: CASSLREREQETQYF
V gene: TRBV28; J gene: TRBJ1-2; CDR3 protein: CASSFYRLTGSLGYTF
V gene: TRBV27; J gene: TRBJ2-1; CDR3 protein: CASKLAGGYNEQFF
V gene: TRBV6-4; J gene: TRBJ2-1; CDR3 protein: CASSDSAGNEQFF
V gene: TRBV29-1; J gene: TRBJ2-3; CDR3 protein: CSVEDLEGTGDTQYF
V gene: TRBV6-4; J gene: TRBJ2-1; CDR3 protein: CASSPGEGLAGHYNEQFF